This TCR beta chain was recovered during a study of blood T cell repertoires in COVID-19. Turning to the study itself: From the United States, Italy and Spain came samples of acute and convalescent COVID-19. The analysed material was cDNA or gDNA that came from T cells, B-cell-depleted T cells, or PBMCs.

Authors' processing steps: Nucleated cell counts were estimated from reference gene primer amplification. Here immunoSEQ multiplex PCR was the method, and the copy in TCRdb shows in-frame clones only, minus some. The DNA gave D and trimming, while V, J and clone size come from that table. The table records 120,000 to 150,000 clones, around 85% of them present only once. Germline values: CDR1 SGHTA, CDR2 FQGTGA. Trimming cost V 4 bases and J 4 bases, with 2 bases left between them. This CDR3 spans 11 amino acids. Sequencing input: peripheral blood. This clonotype originated in a man aged 50 to 59 with acute or convalescent COVID-19. The V gene is TRBV7-3, the J gene TRBJ1-3; D remains unclear. CDR3 amino acids: CASSSGNTIYF. The CDR3 nucleotides read TGTGCCAGCAGCTCGGGAAACACCATATATTTT.